The text below deals with one T cell receptor beta chain. Its specificity is unknown. These data are taken from a study of beta chain features in type 1 diabetes. Reverse transcription of all isolated RNA meant that expressed TCRB transcripts were sequenced. Sequencing used immunoSEQ multiplex PCR; TCRdb keeps in-frame clones, though not all of them. Of over 600,000 clones listed, roughly 12% are singletons. Study results and caveats: Patients with Type 1 diabetes showed moderately but significantly shorter TCRB CDR3s in all four CD4+ subsets.

The sequencing input was naive CD4+ T cells from blood. The receptor was derived from a man aged 30-40 years with type 1 diabetes.

The CDR3 nucleotides read TGTGCCAGCAGCTTGAGGCTAGCGGGGGACCAAGAGACCCAGTACTTC. Translated: CASSLRLAGDQETQYF. The rearrangement uses TRBV5-4 and TRBJ2-5; the match to TRBD2 covers 10 bases. Per germline, CDR1 SGHNT and CDR2 YYREEE (reference sequence). This CDR3 region has 16 residues. Germline trimming cut 1 base from V and 0 bases from J; bases unmatched to any gene: 3.